This TCR beta chain originates from a study of control samples from healthy donors and cancer patients. The V end lost 6 bases, the J end lost 0 bases, and 14 bases lay between the germline ends. Germline values: CDR1 LNHDA, CDR2 SQIVND (reference sequence). This CDR3 comprises 15 residues. Produced via immunoSEQ multiplex PCR; TCRdb's table is partial and in-frame only. Its table lists some 180,000 clones. The rearrangement joins TRBV19 to TRBJ2-5; tentative D call: TRBD1 (6 bases). This TCR derives from a woman in her twenties or thirties in good health. Sequenced material: blood. The CDR3 coding sequence is TGTGCCAGTAGGGATAACCGACAGGACCAAGAGACCCAGTACTTC. Encoded protein: CASRDNRQDQETQYF. Full variable domain (rest looked up from reference TRBV19 and TRBJ2-5): DGGITQSPKYLFRKEGQNVTLSCEQNLNHDAMYWYRQDPGQGLRLIYYSQIVNDFQKGDIAEGYSVSREKKESFPLTVTSAQKNPTAFYLCASRDNRQDQETQYFGPGTRLLVL.